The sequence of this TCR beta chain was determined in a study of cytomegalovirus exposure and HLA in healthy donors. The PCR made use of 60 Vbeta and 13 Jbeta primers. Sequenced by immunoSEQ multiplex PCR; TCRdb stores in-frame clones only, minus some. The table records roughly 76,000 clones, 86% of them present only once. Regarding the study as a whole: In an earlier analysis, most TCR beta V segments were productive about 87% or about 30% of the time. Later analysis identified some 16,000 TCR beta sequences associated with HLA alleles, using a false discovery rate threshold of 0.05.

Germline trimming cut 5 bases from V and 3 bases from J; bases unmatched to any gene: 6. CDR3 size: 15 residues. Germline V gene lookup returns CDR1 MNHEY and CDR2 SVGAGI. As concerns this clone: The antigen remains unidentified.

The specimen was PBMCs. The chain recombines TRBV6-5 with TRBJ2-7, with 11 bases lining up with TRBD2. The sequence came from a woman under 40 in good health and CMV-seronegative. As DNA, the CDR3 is TGTGCCAGCAGTCCCACTAGCGGGGGTTACTACGAGCAGTACTTC. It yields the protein CASSPTSGGYYEQYF.